A selection of T cell receptor beta chains follows, all from one sample in a study of tumor-infiltrating lymphocytes in primary liver carcinoma. One entry per CDR3 protein results from TCRdb running MiXCR on the multiplex PCR reads. Among about 180,000 distinct CDR3 sequences listed, over 50% were seen once. The sample consisted of peripheral blood. These receptor sequences come from a man in his forties with primary liver carcinoma and hepatitis B virus infection. CDR3s include the opening cysteine and the closing phenylalanine or tryptophan. D genes are given only for firm matches. Clone size, where shown, is once, few, many, or a class for clones that have expanded.

NA | NA | TRBJ2-2 | TRBV2 | TGTGCCAGCAAGTTATCAGGGATCGGGGAGCTGTTTTTT | CASKLSGIGELFF
NA | NA | TRBJ2-5 | TRBV29-1 | TGCAGCGTTGACATGGGCTTGCAAGAGACCCAGTACTTC | CSVDMGLQETQYF
TRBD2 | NA | TRBJ2-2 | TRBV5-4 | TGTGCCAGCACCCTCGACCTAGCGGCCAAGACCGGGGAGCTGTTTTTT | CASTLDLAAKTGELFF
NA | NA | TRBJ1-1 | TRBV5-1 | TGCGCCAGTTCGGACCGGGTGAACACTGAAGCTTTCTTT | CASSDRVNTEAFF
NA | few | TRBJ1-3 | TRBV6-1 | TGTGCCAGCCTGCCTGGGGACTCGGTAAACACCATATATTTT | CASLPGDSVNTIYF
NA | once | TRBJ2-3 | TRBV6-6 | TGTGCCAGCAGGGCAGGGGAGGATAGGCAGTATTTT | CASRAGEDRQYF
NA | NA | TRBJ2-7 | TRBV29-1 | TGCAGCGTTGAATCCCCGCCGTCCTACGAGCACTACTTC | CSVESPPSYEHYF
NA | NA | TRBJ1-2 | TRBV28 | TGTGCCAGCAGTTTCGGCGGGGGCTTGAAGGGCTACACCTTC | CASSFGGGLKGYTF
NA | NA | TRBJ2-6 | TRBV29-1 | TGCAGCGTTGAAGACGGGGGGCCCGGGGCCAACGTCCTGACTTTC | CSVEDGGPGANVLTF
TRBD2 | NA | TRBJ2-1 | TRBV28 | TGTGCCAGCAGTTTCAGCGGGAGGATCAACAATGAGCAGTTCTTC | CASSFSGRINNEQFF
TRBD1 | NA | TRBJ1-6 | TRBV10-3 | TGTGCCATCAGTGAAGGGGGCGCCGGCTACTCACCCCTCCACTTT | CAISEGGAGYSPLHF
NA | NA | TRBJ1-1 | TRBV4-1 | TGCGCCAGCAGGCCAAGAGGGTTACGGGGTCGTGGGACTGAAGCTTTCTTT | CASRPRGLRGRGTEAFF
NA | many | TRBJ1-1 | TRBV11-2 | TGTGCCAGCAGCTTAGTAACCCGGGACACTGAAGCTTTCTTT | CASSLVTRDTEAFF
NA | NA | TRBJ2-1 | TRBV6-1 | TGTGCCAGCAGTGAGCGAGACTCCTACTATGAGCAGTTCTTC | CASSERDSYYEQFF
TRBD2 | few | TRBJ2-5 | TRBV4-2 | TGTGCCAGCAGTCAAGATTCAGTTGGACTAGCGGGAGAGGCGAGAGAGACCCAGTACTTC | CASSQDSVGLAGEARETQYF
NA | NA | TRBJ1-1 | TRBV5-1 | TGCGCCAGCAGCTTGGAAGGGTTGGGTGAAGCTTTCTTT | CASSLEGLGEAFF
TRBD1 | NA | TRBJ2-1 | TRBV4-1 | TGCGCCAACAGCCGGAACAGGGACAGCACCTACAATGAGCAGTTCTTC | CANSRNRDSTYNEQFF
NA | NA | TRBJ2-7 | TRBV16 | TGTGCCAGCAGCCAGGCCAACTCGGTCGAGCAGTACTTC | CASSQANSVEQYF
NA | NA | TRBJ2-1 | TRBV5-5 | TGTGCCAGCAGCTCCCGGGCTATCAATGAGCAGTTCTTC | CASSSRAINEQFF
TRBD1 | NA | TRBJ1-3 | TRBV11-2 | TGTGCCAGCAGCTTAGGAACCAGGGGGAACACCATATATTTT | CASSLGTRGNTIYF
NA | few | TRBJ2-7 | TRBV6-5 | TGTGCCAGCAGTTACTCGGGCAGCTACGAGCAGTACTTC | CASSYSGSYEQYF
NA | once | TRBJ2-1 | TRBV11-2 | TGTGTGAGCAGCCACAGGGCAAATCCGGTAAACAATGAGCAGTTCTTC | CVSSHRANPVNNEQFF
NA | NA | TRBJ2-3 | TRBV4-1 | TGCGCCAGCAGCCAAGGGGTCGGGGCTAGCACAGATACGCAGTATTTT | CASSQGVGASTDTQYF
NA | NA | TRBJ2-3 | TRBV12-3/TRBV12-4 | TGTGCCAGCAGTTTACGGGCGGGCGGGACAGATACGCAGTATTTT | CASSLRAGGTDTQYF
NA | NA | TRBJ1-5 | TRBV20-1 | TGCAGTGCTACCACTATAGGGAGGCTAAGCAATCAGCCCCAGCATTTT | CSATTIGRLSNQPQHF
TRBD2 | NA | TRBJ2-1 | TRBV5-5 | TGTGCCAGCAGCTTAGGAGCGGGGAGCTCCTACAATGAGCAGTTCTTC | CASSLGAGSSYNEQFF
NA | NA | TRBJ1-2 | TRBV10-3 | TGTGCCATCAGTAAGTCAGGGGACAAACTAATTTATGGCTACACCTTC | CAISKSGDKLIYGYTF
TRBD2 | NA | TRBJ2-7 | TRBV7-8 | TGTGCCAGCAGCTTAGGGTCCCGGGGAGGGGTGGTATCCTACGAGCAGTACTTC | CASSLGSRGGVVSYEQYF
TRBD1 | few | TRBJ2-7 | TRBV23-1 | TGTGCCAGCAGCGCTCCTAACAGGGGATGCGAGCAGTACTTC | CASSAPNRGCEQYF
NA | NA | TRBJ2-7 | TRBV10-3 | TGTGCCATCAGTGCCGGGGGTGGCAACGAGCAGTACTTC | CAISAGGGNEQYF
NA | few | TRBJ1-4 | TRBV14 | TGTGCCAGCAGCCTACCGGGGGCAACTAATGAAAAACTGTTTTTT | CASSLPGATNEKLFF
NA | NA | TRBJ2-2 | TRBV11-2 | TGTGCCAGCAGCTTAGCCGGCAGGGAGCTGTCTTTT | CASSLAGRELSF
NA | NA | TRBJ2-7 | TRBV6-5 | TGTGCCAGCAGTTATACCGGGTCCGAGCAGTACTTC | CASSYTGSEQYF
TRBD1 | NA | TRBJ2-7 | TRBV30 | TGTGCCTGCTTACGACAGGGCCACGAGCAGTACTTC | CACLRQGHEQYF
NA | NA | TRBJ1-5 | TRBV4-1 | TGCGCCAGCGGCCAAGAGCCTAGCGGCACAGATGCGCAGCATTTT | CASGQEPSGTDAQHF
NA | NA | TRBJ2-3 | TRBV7-9 | TGTGCCAGCAGCTTTAGTATGGGGGATACGCAGTATTTT | CASSFSMGDTQYF
TRBD1 | NA | TRBJ2-1 | TRBV6-2/TRBV6-3 | TGTGCCAGCAGTCACAAAAAAGGGTGGGACAGGGGGTACAATGAGCAGTTCTTC | CASSHKKGWDRGYNEQFF
NA | NA | TRBJ2-7 | TRBV10-1 | TGCACCAGCAGTGAATCGGGGTCTTTTGAGCAGTACTTC | CTSSESGSFEQYF
TRBD2 | NA | TRBJ2-4 | TRBV6-1 | TGTGCCATTCTAGCGGGAGAAGGAGAGAAAAACATTCAGTACTTC | CAILAGEGEKNIQYF
TRBD1 | NA | TRBJ1-2 | TRBV4-1 | TGCGCCAGCAGCCAAGCCGGACAGGTCTATGGCTACACCTTC | CASSQAGQVYGYTF
TRBD1 | NA | TRBJ1-4 | TRBV5-6 | TGTGCCAGCAGCAGACAGGGGGAAGTGAGGGAAAAACTGTTTTTT | CASSRQGEVREKLFF
TRBD1 | many | TRBJ1-5 | TRBV7-8 | TGTGCCAGCAGCTTAGGGGACAGTAGGAGCAATCAGCCCCAGCATTTT | CASSLGDSRSNQPQHF
TRBD2 | NA | TRBJ2-3 | TRBV11-2 | TGTGCCAGCAGCGTGGTGACAGCGGGGGCAGATACGCAGTATTTT | CASSVVTAGADTQYF
NA | NA | TRBJ2-1 | TRBV12-3/TRBV12-4 | TGTGCCAGCAGTTGGGGCGGGATGACCTACAATGAGCAGTTCTTC | CASSWGGMTYNEQFF
NA | many | TRBJ2-7 | TRBV6-5 | TGTGCCAGCAGTTCCTTCCCGGACGAGCAGTACTTC | CASSSFPDEQYF
TRBD2 | NA | TRBJ2-7 | TRBV29-1 | TGCAGGGTGGGACTAGCCTTTGGCTACGAGCAGTACTTC | CRVGLAFGYEQYF
TRBD2 | once | TRBJ2-1 | TRBV11-2 | TGTGCCAGCAGCTGGACTAGCGTGATAGATGAGCAGTTCTTC | CASSWTSVIDEQFF
NA | NA | TRBJ1-1 | TRBV12-3/TRBV12-4 | TGTGCCAGCAGTTTAGTACAGGCGAACACTGAAGCTTTCTTT | CASSLVQANTEAFF
TRBD2 | few | TRBJ2-3 | TRBV4-1 | TGCGCCAGCAGCCCCTTAGCGGGAGGGTCAGATACGCAGTATTTT | CASSPLAGGSDTQYF
TRBD2 | few | TRBJ2-5 | TRBV12-3/TRBV12-4 | TGTGCCAGCAGTCTGAATCCGGGAGGGGGAGAGACCCAGTACTTC | CASSLNPGGGETQYF
TRBD1 | once | TRBJ1-4 | TRBV7-9 | TGTGCCAGCAGCTTAGGGGACAGGGATAATGAAAAACTGTTTTTT | CASSLGDRDNEKLFF
NA | NA | TRBJ1-4 | TRBV2 | TGTGCCAGCAGTATCGACAGGACGGGGTATGAAAAACTGTTTTTT | CASSIDRTGYEKLFF
TRBD2 | NA | TRBJ2-1 | TRBV28 | TGTGCCAGCAGTTTGGCGGGAGGGCCCGCACGTGAGCAGTTCTTC | CASSLAGGPAREQFF
TRBD1 | many | TRBJ2-6 | TRBV29-1 | TGCAGCCGAGGTCCAGGGGGCATTGCGGGGGCCAACGTCCTGACTTTC | CSRGPGGIAGANVLTF
TRBD2 | NA | TRBJ2-1 | TRBV14 | TGTGCCAGCAGTCTACTAGCGGCCGCGGATGAGCAGTTCTTC | CASSLLAAADEQFF
NA | once | TRBJ1-1 | TRBV12-3/TRBV12-4 | TGTGCCAGCAGTTTAAGAGGGGTCAGTGAAGCTTTCTTT | CASSLRGVSEAFF
TRBD1 | few | TRBJ2-1 | TRBV7-9 | TGTGCCAGCAGCCCTTTGTCAGTCGGACAGGGAAACAATGAGCAGTTCTTC | CASSPLSVGQGNNEQFF
NA | NA | TRBJ2-5 | TRBV28 | TGTGCCAGCAGTTTATTACGGTCCCAAGAGACCCAGTACTTC | CASSLLRSQETQYF
NA | NA | TRBJ1-4 | TRBV13 | TGTGCCGGCAGCCCGGGACGCTCCGGACTGGTTGATGAAAAACTGTTTTTT | CAGSPGRSGLVDEKLFF